This TCR beta chain emerged from a study of cytomegalovirus exposure and HLA in healthy donors. About this clone: Its antigen remains unknown. Other DNA sequences in the sample encode the same CDR3.

Regarding the study as a whole: Per published reports, the classifier diagnosed cytomegalovirus status with high specificity and sensitivity. Near-uniform donor sequencing depth was presumed by presence/absence analyses. Common viral pathogens (according to a later analysis) appeared linked to several of the most significant clusters.

This CDR3 contains 14 residues. Germline CDR1 MRHNA, CDR2 SNTAGT. The study ran its PCR with 60 Vbeta and 13 Jbeta primers. Measured with immunoSEQ multiplex PCR; TCRdb has only the in-frame clones, and not every one. The sample records roughly 130,000 clones, more than 60% being singletons. The chain has TRBV6-4 and TRBJ2-3, with 9 bases fitting TRBD2. The receptor was isolated from a woman between 40 and 50 years old in good health and CMV-seronegative. The specimen was PBMCs. The CDR3: CASAASGGTDTQYF. CDR3 DNA sequence: TGTGCTTCAGCGGCTAGCGGGGGCACAGATACGCAGTATTTT.